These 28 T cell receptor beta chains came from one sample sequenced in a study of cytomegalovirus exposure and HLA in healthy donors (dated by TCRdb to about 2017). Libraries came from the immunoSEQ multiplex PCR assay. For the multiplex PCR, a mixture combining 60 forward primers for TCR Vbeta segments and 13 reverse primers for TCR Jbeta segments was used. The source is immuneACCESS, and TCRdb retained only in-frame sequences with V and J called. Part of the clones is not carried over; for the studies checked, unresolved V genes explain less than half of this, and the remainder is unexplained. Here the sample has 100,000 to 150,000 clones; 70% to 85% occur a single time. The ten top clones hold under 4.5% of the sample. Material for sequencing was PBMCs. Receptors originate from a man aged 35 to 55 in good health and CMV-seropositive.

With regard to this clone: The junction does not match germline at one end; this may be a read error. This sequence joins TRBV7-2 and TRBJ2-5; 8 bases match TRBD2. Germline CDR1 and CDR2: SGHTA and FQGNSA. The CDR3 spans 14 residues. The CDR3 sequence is CASTLRGGSETQYF. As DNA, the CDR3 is TGTGCCAGCACCTTACGGGGGGGATCAGAGACCCAGTACTTC.

DNA of the CDR3: TGTGCCAGCAGCCCACTTTTAGCGGGAGAGAACGAGCAGTACTTC. This codes for CASSPLLAGENEQYF. The rearrangement links TRBV4-2 to TRBJ2-7; 9 bases agree with TRBD2. V dropped 4 bases and J dropped 5; count of bases not matched to a gene: 9. The CDR3 spans 15 residues. Germline V gene data show CDR1 as LGHNA and CDR2 as YNFKEQ.

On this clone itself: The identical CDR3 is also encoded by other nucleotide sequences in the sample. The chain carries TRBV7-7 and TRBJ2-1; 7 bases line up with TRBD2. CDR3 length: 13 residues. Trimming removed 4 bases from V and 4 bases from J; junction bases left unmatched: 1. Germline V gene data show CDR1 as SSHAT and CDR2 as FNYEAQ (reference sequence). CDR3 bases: TGTGCCAGCAGCTCCGGGGGGTACAATGAGCAGTTCTTC. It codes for CASSSGGYNEQFF.

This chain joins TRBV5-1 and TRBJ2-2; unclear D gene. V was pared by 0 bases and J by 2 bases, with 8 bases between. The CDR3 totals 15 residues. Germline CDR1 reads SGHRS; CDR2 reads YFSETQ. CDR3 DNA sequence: TGCGCCAGCAGCTTGGGACACAGAAACACCGGGGAGCTGTTTTTT. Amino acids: CASSLGHRNTGELFF.

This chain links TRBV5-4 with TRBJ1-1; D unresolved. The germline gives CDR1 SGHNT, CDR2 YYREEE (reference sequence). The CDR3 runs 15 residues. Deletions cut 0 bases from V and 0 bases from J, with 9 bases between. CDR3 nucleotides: TGTGCCAGCAGCTTGGGCAGTCCCATGAACACTGAAGCTTTCTTT. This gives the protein CASSLGSPMNTEAFF.

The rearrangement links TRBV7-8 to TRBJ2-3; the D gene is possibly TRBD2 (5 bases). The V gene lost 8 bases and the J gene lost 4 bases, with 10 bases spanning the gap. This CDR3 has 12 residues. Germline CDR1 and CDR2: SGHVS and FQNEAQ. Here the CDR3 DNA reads TGTGCCAGCCGTACTAGTTCAGATACGCAGTATTTT. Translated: CASRTSSDTQYF.

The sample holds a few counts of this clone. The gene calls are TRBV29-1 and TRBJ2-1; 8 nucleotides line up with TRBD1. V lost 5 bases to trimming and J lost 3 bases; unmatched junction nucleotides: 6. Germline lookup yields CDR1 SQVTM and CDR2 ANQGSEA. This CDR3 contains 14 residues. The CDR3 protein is CSVNLGQGYNEQFF. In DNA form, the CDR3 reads TGCAGCGTTAACCTAGGACAGGGCTACAATGAGCAGTTCTTC.

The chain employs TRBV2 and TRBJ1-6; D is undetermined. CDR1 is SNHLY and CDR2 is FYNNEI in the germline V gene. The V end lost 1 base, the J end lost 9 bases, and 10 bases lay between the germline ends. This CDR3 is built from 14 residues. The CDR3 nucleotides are TGTGCCAGCAGTGAAGGAGCGATGGGTTCACCCCTCCACTTT. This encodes CASSEGAMGSPLHF.

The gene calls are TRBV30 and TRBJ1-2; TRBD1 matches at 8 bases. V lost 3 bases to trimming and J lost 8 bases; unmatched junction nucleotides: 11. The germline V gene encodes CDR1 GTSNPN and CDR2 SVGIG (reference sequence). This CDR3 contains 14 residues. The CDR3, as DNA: TGTGCCTGGAGCCCCAGGGGGCTCTTTGGAGGCTACACCTTC. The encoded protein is CAWSPRGLFGGYTF.

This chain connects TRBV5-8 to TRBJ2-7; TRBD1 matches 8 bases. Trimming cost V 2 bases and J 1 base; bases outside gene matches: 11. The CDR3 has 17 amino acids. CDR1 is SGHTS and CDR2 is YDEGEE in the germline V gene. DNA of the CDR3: TGTGCCAGCAGCTTCGGACCGGGACAGGTCGTTTCCTACGAGCAGTACTTC. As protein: CASSFGPGQVVSYEQYF.

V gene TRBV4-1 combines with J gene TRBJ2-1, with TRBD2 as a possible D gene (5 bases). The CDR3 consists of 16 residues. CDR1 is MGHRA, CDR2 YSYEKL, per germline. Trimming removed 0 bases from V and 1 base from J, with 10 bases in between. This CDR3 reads CASSQDRGKSYNEQFF. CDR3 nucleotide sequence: TGCGCCAGCAGCCAAGATCGGGGTAAGTCCTACAATGAGCAGTTCTTC.

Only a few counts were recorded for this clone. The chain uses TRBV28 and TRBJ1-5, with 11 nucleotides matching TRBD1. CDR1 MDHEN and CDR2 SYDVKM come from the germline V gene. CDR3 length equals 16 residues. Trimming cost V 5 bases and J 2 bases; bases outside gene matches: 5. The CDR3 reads CASSPTGQGGNQPQHF. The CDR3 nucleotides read TGTGCCAGCAGTCCCACGGGACAGGGGGGCAATCAGCCCCAGCATTTT.

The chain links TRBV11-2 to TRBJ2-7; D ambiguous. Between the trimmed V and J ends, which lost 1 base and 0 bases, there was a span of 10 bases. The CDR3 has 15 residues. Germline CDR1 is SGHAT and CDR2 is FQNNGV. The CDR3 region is CASSLGAGSSYEQYF. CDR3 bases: TGTGCCAGCAGCTTAGGCGCAGGTAGCTCCTACGAGCAGTACTTC.

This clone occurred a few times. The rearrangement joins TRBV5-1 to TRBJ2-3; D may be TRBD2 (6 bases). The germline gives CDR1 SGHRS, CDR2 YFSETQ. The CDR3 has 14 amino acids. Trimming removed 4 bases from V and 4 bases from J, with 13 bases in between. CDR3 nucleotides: TGCGCCAGCAGCCTAGAGCGGGTACCAGATACGCAGTATTTT. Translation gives CASSLERVPDTQYF.

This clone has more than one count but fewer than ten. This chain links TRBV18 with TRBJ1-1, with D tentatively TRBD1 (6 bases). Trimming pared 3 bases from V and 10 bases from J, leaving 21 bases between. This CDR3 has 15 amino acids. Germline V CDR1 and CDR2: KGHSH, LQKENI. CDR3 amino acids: CASSPAGTSGGPAFF. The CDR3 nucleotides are TGTGCCAGCTCACCCGCCGGGACATCGGGTGGCCCAGCTTTCTTT. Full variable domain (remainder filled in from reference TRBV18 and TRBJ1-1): NAGVMQNPRHLVRRRGQEARLRCSPMKGHSHVYWYRQLPEEGLKFMVYLQKENIIDESGMPKERFSAEFPKEGPSILRIQQVVRGDSAAYFCASSPAGTSGGPAFFGQGTRLTVV.

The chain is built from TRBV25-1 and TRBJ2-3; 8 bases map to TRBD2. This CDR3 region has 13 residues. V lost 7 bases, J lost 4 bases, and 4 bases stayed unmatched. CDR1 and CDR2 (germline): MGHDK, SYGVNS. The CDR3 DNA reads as TGTGCCAGCACCCCGGGGGGGCCAGATACGCAGTATTTT. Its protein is CASTPGGPDTQYF. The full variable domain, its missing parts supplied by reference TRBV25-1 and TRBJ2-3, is EADIYQTPRYLVIGTGKKITLECSQTMGHDKMYWYQQDPGMELHLIHYSYGVNSTEKGDLSSESTVSRIRTEHFPLTLESARPSHTSQYLCASTPGGPDTQYFGPGTRLTVL.

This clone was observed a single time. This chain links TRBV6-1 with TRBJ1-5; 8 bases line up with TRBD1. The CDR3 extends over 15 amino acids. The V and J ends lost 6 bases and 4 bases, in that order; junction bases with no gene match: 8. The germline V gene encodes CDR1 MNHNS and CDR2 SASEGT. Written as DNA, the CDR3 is TGTGCCAGCAGATCCGGGACAGGTTATAATCAGCCCCAGCATTTT. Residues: CASRSGTGYNQPQHF.

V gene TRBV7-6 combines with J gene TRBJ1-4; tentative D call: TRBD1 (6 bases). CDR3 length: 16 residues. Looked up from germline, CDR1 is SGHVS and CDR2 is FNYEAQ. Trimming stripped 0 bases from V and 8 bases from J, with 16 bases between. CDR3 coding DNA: TGTGCCAGCAGCTTAGCTTCGAGCCAGGGGAGAGAAAAACTGTTTTTT. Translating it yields CASSLASSQGREKLFF.

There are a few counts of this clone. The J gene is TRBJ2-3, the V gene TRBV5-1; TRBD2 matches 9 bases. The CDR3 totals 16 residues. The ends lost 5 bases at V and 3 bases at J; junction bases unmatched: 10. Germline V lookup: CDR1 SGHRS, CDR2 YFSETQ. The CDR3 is CASSSERGGVTDTQYF. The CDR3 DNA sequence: TGCGCCAGCAGTTCCGAACGCGGGGGGGTAACAGATACGCAGTATTTT.

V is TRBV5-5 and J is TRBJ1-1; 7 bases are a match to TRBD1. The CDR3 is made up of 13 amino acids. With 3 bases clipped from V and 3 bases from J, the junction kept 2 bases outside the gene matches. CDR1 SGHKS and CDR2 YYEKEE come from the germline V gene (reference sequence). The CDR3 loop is CASSSQGYTEAFF. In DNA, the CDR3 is TGTGCCAGCAGCTCACAGGGGTACACTGAAGCTTTCTTT.

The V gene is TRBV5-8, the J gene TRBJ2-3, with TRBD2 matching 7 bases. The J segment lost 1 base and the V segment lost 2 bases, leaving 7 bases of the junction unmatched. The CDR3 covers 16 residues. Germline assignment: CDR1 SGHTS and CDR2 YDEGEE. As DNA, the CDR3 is TGTGCCAGCAGCTTTGGGGGGGGTGGCGGCACAGATACGCAGTATTTT. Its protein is CASSFGGGGGTDTQYF.

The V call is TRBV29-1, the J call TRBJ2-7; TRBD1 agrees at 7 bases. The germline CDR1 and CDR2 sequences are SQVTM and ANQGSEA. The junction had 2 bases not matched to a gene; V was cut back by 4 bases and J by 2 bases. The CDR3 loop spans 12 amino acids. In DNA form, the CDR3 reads TGCAGCGTTGCCGACAGGGCCTACGAGCAGTACTTC. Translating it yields CSVADRAYEQYF.

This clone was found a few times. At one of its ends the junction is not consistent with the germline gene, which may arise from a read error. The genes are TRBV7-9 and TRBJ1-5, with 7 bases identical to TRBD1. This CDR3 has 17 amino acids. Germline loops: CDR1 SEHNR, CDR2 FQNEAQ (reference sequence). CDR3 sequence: CSSSLEGAAGGSQPQHF. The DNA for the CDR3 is TGTTCCAGCAGCTTAGAGGGCGCGGCAGGGGGGTCTCAGCCCCAGCATTTT.

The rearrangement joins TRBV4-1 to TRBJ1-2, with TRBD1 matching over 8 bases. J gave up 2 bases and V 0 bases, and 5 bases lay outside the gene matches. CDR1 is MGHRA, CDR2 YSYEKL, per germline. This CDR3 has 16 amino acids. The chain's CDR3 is CASSQDRTGMNYGYTF. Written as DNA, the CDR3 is TGCGCCAGCAGCCAAGACCGGACAGGGATGAACTATGGCTACACCTTC.

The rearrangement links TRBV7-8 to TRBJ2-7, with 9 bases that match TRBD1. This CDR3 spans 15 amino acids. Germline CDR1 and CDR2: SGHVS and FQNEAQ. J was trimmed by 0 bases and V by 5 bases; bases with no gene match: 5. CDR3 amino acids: CASSPPGQGSYEQYF. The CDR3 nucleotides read TGTGCCAGCAGCCCACCGGGACAGGGCTCCTACGAGCAGTACTTC.

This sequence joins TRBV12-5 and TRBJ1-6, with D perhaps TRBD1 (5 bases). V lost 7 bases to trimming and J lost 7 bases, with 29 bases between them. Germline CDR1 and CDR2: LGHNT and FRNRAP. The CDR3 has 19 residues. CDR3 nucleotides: TGTGCTAGTGCCCCAGCTCCAGGGAGGAGGGCCAACCCCAATTCACCCCTCCACTTT. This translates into CASAPAPGRRANPNSPLHF.

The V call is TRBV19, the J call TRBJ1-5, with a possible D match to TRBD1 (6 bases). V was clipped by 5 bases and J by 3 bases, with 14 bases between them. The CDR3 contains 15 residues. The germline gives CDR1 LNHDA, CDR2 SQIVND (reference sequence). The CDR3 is CASSPADRYNQPQHF. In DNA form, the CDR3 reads TGTGCCAGTAGTCCGGCCGACAGGTACAATCAGCCCCAGCATTTT.

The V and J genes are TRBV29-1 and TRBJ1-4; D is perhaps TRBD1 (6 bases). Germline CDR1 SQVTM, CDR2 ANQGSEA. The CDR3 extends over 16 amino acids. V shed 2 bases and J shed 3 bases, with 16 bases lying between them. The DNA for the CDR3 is TGCAGCGTTGAAAGAGAAAGGGGGGGGTCTAATGAAAAACTGTTTTTT. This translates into CSVERERGGSNEKLFF.